A selection of T cell receptor beta chains follows, all from one sample in a study of shared clonotypes between healthy human individuals. Here immunoSEQ multiplex PCR was the method, and the copy in TCRdb shows in-frame clones only, minus some. This table has millions of clones, over 85% appearing once. The sample consisted of naive CD8+ T cells sorted from blood. These receptors originate from a man younger than 35 in good health. The CDR3 runs from the conserved cysteine through the conserved F or W. The order of the fields is clone size, D gene, J gene, V gene, CDR3 protein, CDR3 DNA. The D gene is left open where the match is weak. Only part of the rows carry a size: once, few, many, or a class if the clone is expanded.

. | . | TRBJ2-7 | TRBV7-9 | CASSSDSSYEQYF | TGTGCCAGCAGCTCCGACAGCTCCTACGAGCAGTACTTC
. | . | TRBJ2-1 | TRBV4-3 | CASGVIGSYNEQFF | TGCGCCAGCGGCGTAATAGGCTCCTACAATGAGCAGTTCTTC
. | . | TRBJ2-3 | TRBV5-1 | CASSLVRGDTQYF | TGCGCCAGCAGCTTGGTACGGGGGGATACGCAGTATTTT
. | . | TRBJ1-4 | TRBV2 | CASSEGRTAEKLFF | TGTGCCAGCAGTGAGGGGCGGACCGCTGAAAAACTGTTTTTT
. | TRBD2 | TRBJ2-1 | TRBV4-1 | CASSPFSGDEQFF | TGCGCCAGCAGCCCATTTAGCGGGGATGAGCAGTTCTTC
. | . | TRBJ1-1 | TRBV7-9 | CASSLVGDGNTEAFF | TGTGCCAGCAGCTTAGTAGGGGATGGAAACACTGAAGCTTTCTTT
. | . | TRBJ2-7 | TRBV5-1 | CASSLAGPHEQYF | TGCGCCAGCAGCTTGGCAGGGCCCCACGAGCAGTACTTC
. | TRBD2 | TRBJ2-1 | TRBV4-1 | CASSQDGAPGRGFNNEQFF | TGCGCCAGCAGCCAAGACGGGGCCCCCGGGCGGGGGTTTAACAATGAGCAGTTCTTC
. | . | TRBJ1-2 | TRBV7-8 | CASSLVSGPELGYTF | TGTGCCAGCAGCTTAGTTTCGGGCCCGGAACTTGGCTACACCTTC
. | . | TRBJ2-7 | TRBV7-9 | CASRGDAYEQYF | TGTGCCAGCAGGGGGGATGCCTACGAGCAGTACTTC
. | TRBD1 | TRBJ2-5 | TRBV5-1 | CASSLGLGQGGETQYF | TGCGCCAGCAGCTTGGGGCTAGGACAGGGTGGCGAGACCCAGTACTTC
. | . | TRBJ1-2 | TRBV29-1 | CSVEGGGPYYGYTF | TGCAGCGTTGAAGGGGGGGGCCCGTACTATGGCTACACCTTC
. | . | TRBJ2-7 | TRBV15 | CATSRGALGGYEQYF | TGTGCCACCAGCAGAGGGGCCCTGGGTGGGTACGAGCAGTACTTC
. | . | TRBJ1-6 | TRBV6-1 | CASSEATPLMDSPLHF | TGTGCCAGCAGTGAAGCTACACCTTTAATGGATTCACCCCTCCACTTT
. | . | TRBJ2-1 | TRBV6-5 | CASREGASSYNEQFF | TGTGCCAGCAGGGAGGGGGCAAGCTCCTACAATGAGCAGTTCTTC
. | . | TRBJ2-7 | TRBV27 | CASSSSAGESSYEQYF | TGTGCCAGCAGTTCGTCGGCAGGGGAGAGCTCCTACGAGCAGTACTTC
. | . | TRBJ2-3 | TRBV4-1 | CASSQVPSTDTQYF | TGCGCCAGCAGCCAAGTTCCGAGCACAGATACGCAGTATTTT
. | . | TRBJ1-1 | TRBV6-5 | CASSYSGQGAFF | TGTGCCAGCAGTTACTCGGGGCAGGGCGCTTTCTTT
. | TRBD1 | TRBJ2-7 | TRBV19 | CASSISGGAYEQYF | TGTGCCAGTAGTATTTCAGGGGGCGCCTACGAGCAGTACTTC
. | TRBD1 | TRBJ2-2 | TRBV5-1 | CASSYRDSNTGELFF | TGCGCCAGCAGCTACCGGGACAGCAACACCGGGGAGCTGTTTTTT
. | TRBD1 | TRBJ1-5 | TRBV4-1 | CASSQVARGSNQPQHF | TGCGCCAGCAGCCAGGTGGCCAGGGGGTCCAATCAGCCCCAGCATTTT
. | TRBD2 | TRBJ2-5 | TRBV5-1 | CASSSVLAGGGETQYF | TGCGCCAGCAGCTCGGTGTTAGCGGGAGGAGGAGAGACCCAGTACTTC
. | . | TRBJ2-7 | TRBV5-4 | CASSFGVGSEQYF | TGTGCCAGCAGCTTCGGGGTGGGTTCCGAGCAGTACTTC
. | . | TRBJ1-5 | TRBV6-1 | CASSEGYRVRSNQPQHF | TGTGCCAGCAGTGAAGGGTACAGGGTTCGCAGCAATCAGCCCCAGCATTTT
. | . | TRBJ2-7 | TRBV27 | CASRKAVGSYEQYF | TGTGCCAGCAGAAAAGCAGTGGGGTCCTACGAGCAGTACTTC
. | TRBD1 | TRBJ2-4 | TRBV28 | CASSTLDVGTGRAKNIQYF | TGTGCCAGCAGTACACTTGACGTGGGGACAGGGCGGGCCAAAAACATTCAGTACTTC
once | . | TRBJ2-3 | TRBV6-5 | CASSYTSLDTDTQYF | TGTGCCAGCAGTTACACCTCCTTGGACACAGATACGCAGTATTTT
. | TRBD1 | TRBJ1-3 | TRBV5-6 | CASSIDRVGNTIYF | TGTGCCAGCAGCATTGACAGGGTCGGGAACACCATATATTTT
. | . | TRBJ2-7 | TRBV5-1 | CASSLAYSYEQYF | TGCGCCAGCAGCTTGGCCTATTCCTACGAGCAGTACTTC
. | . | TRBJ2-7 | TRBV7-6 | CASSYRGNYEQYF | TGTGCCAGCAGCTACCGAGGGAACTACGAGCAGTACTTC
. | . | TRBJ2-6 | TRBV7-6 | CASTDEAARSSGANVLTF | TGTGCCAGCACCGACGAGGCGGCCCGTTCCTCTGGGGCCAACGTCCTGACTTTC
. | TRBD2 | TRBJ2-7 | TRBV4-1 | CASSQETTSGVSSYEQYF | TGCGCCAGCAGCCAAGAAACCACTAGCGGGGTTAGCTCCTACGAGCAGTACTTC
. | TRBD1 | TRBJ2-3 | TRBV7-9 | CASSVPGQSTDTQYF | TGTGCCAGCAGCGTCCCGGGACAGAGCACAGATACGCAGTATTTT
. | . | TRBJ2-7 | TRBV6-6 | CASGGTSSSYEQYF | TGTGCCAGCGGAGGGACATCGAGCTCCTACGAGCAGTACTTC
. | . | TRBJ2-1 | TRBV11-2 | CASSLPLLRPSYNEQFF | TGTGCCAGCAGCTTACCCTTGTTGCGACCCTCCTACAATGAGCAGTTCTTC
. | . | TRBJ2-7 | TRBV30 | CAWSVGSFYEQYF | TGTGCCTGGAGTGTAGGTAGTTTCTACGAGCAGTACTTC
. | . | TRBJ2-1 | TRBV7-6 | CASSRSSYNEQFF | TGTGCCAGCAGCCGCAGCTCCTACAATGAGCAGTTCTTC
. | . | TRBJ1-2 | TRBV21-1 | CASSNSGVGYTF | TGTGCCAGCAGCAATTCTGGCGTTGGCTACACCTTC
. | . | TRBJ1-1 | TRBV7-9 | CASSRSVAGHTEAFF | TGTGCCAGCAGCCGCTCGGTGGCAGGGCACACTGAAGCTTTCTTT
. | TRBD1 | TRBJ1-2 | TRBV5-1 | CASSSDRGRADYGYTF | TGCGCCAGCAGCTCGGACAGGGGGAGGGCTGACTATGGCTACACCTTC
. | . | TRBJ1-3 | TRBV5-6 | CASRSWGYSGNTIYF | TGTGCCAGCAGATCTTGGGGCTACTCTGGAAACACCATATATTTT
. | TRBD1 | TRBJ2-7 | TRBV6-1 | CATQGSRDRTLGQYF | TGTGCCACACAGGGGTCCCGGGACAGGACCTTGGGGCAGTACTTC
once | . | TRBJ2-5 | TRBV7-9 | CASSQGPQVAETQYF | TGTGCCAGCAGCCAGGGGCCACAGGTGGCGGAGACCCAGTACTTC
. | TRBD1 | TRBJ2-3 | TRBV10-2 | CASSEDDRGTTDTQYF | TGCGCCAGCAGTGAAGATGACAGGGGGACCACAGATACGCAGTATTTT
. | . | TRBJ2-1 | TRBV12-2 | CASRLDRSGSGWANEQFF | TGTGCAAGTCGCTTAGATCGGAGCGGGAGTGGGTGGGCCAATGAGCAGTTCTTC
once | TRBD1 | TRBJ2-7 | TRBV5-1 | CASRGQGVPEQYF | TGCGCCAGCAGAGGACAGGGGGTTCCCGAGCAGTACTTC
once | TRBD1 | TRBJ1-1 | TRBV6-1 | CASMTGGTEAFF | TGTGCCAGCATGACAGGGGGCACTGAAGCTTTCTTT
few | . | TRBJ1-6 | TRBV2 | CASSEVVYSPLHF | TGTGCCAGCAGTGAAGTCGTCTATTCACCCCTCCACTTT
. | . | TRBJ1-4 | TRBV27 | CASSLGVGQVNEKLFF | TGTGCCAGCAGTTTAGGAGTCGGCCAGGTGAATGAAAAACTGTTTTTT
. | TRBD2 | TRBJ2-2 | TRBV5-1 | CASSLTSVTGELFF | TGCGCCAGCAGCTTAACTAGCGTCACCGGGGAGCTGTTTTTT
. | . | TRBJ2-1 | TRBV7-9 | CASSPPTGYNEQFF | TGTGCCAGCAGCCCCCCTACGGGCTACAATGAGCAGTTCTTC
. | TRBD1 | TRBJ1-6 | TRBV2 | CASSDVGGTASYNSPLHF | TGTGCCAGCAGTGACGTTGGGGGGACAGCCTCCTATAATTCACCCCTCCACTTT
. | . | TRBJ2-3 | TRBV7-2 | CASTTVGGRTDTQYF | TGTGCCAGCACCACCGTAGGGGGTCGCACAGATACGCAGTATTTT
once | . | TRBJ2-7 | TRBV7-8 | CASSAPGAIEQYF | TGTGCCAGCAGCGCCCCGGGGGCTATCGAGCAGTACTTC
. | . | TRBJ2-7 | TRBV12-5 | CASGSVGLTYEQYF | TGTGCTAGTGGTTCTGTGGGACTTACCTACGAGCAGTACTTC
. | . | TRBJ1-1 | TRBV30 | CAWGGKNTEAFF | TGTGCCTGGGGTGGCAAGAACACTGAAGCTTTCTTT
. | TRBD2 | TRBJ2-7 | TRBV6-5 | CASRTRTGGSYEQYF | TGTGCCAGCAGGACGCGGACGGGGGGCTCCTACGAGCAGTACTTC
. | TRBD1 | TRBJ1-6 | TRBV14 | CASHRGPFSPLHF | TGTGCCAGCCACAGGGGGCCATTTTCACCCCTCCACTTT
. | . | TRBJ2-6 | TRBV28 | CASSPGQRSGANVLTF | TGTGCCAGCAGTCCTGGGCAGAGGTCTGGGGCCAACGTCCTGACTTTC
. | . | TRBJ1-5 | TRBV14 | CASSNRDTHSNQPQHF | TGTGCCAGCAGCAACCGGGACACACATAGCAATCAGCCCCAGCATTTT